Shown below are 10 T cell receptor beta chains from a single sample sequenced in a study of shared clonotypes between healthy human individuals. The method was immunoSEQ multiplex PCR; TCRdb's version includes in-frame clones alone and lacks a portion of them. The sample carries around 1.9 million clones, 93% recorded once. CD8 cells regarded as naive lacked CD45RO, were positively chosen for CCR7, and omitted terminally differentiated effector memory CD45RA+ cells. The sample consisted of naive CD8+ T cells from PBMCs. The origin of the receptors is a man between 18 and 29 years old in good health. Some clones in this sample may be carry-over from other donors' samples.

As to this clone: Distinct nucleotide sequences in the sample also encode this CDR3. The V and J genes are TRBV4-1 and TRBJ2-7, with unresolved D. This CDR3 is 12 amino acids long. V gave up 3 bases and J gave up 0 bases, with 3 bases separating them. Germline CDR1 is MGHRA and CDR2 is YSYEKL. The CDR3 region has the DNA TGCGCCAGCAGCCAGGACTCCTACGAGCAGTACTTC. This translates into CASSQDSYEQYF.

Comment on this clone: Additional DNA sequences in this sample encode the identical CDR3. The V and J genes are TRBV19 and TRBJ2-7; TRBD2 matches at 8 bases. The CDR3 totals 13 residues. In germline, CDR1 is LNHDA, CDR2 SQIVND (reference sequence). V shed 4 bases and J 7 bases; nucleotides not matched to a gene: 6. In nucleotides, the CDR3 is TGTGCCAGTAGTACTAGGACGGGGGGGGAGCAGTACTTC. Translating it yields CASSTRTGGEQYF.

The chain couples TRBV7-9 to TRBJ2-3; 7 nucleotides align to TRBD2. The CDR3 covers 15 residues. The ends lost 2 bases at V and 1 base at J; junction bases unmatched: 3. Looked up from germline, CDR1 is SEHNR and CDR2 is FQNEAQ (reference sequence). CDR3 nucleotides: TGTGCCAGCAGCTTATTCCGGGGGGGCACAGATACGCAGTATTTT. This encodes CASSLFRGGTDTQYF.

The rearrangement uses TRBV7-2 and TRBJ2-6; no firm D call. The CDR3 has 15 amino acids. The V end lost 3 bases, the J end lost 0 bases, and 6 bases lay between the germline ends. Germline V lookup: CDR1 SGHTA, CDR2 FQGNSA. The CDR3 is CASSFDGSGANVLTF. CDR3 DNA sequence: TGTGCCAGCAGCTTCGACGGCTCTGGGGCCAACGTCCTGACTTTC.

The CDR3 loop is CAIPGYGYGYTF. The DNA of the CDR3 is TGTGCCATTCCAGGGTATGGATATGGCTACACCTTC. J is TRBJ1-2 and V is TRBV10-3, with D maybe TRBD1 (5 bases). V was clipped by 9 bases and J by 5 bases, with 13 bases between them. Germline assignment: CDR1 ENHRY and CDR2 SYGVKD. The CDR3 length is 12 residues.

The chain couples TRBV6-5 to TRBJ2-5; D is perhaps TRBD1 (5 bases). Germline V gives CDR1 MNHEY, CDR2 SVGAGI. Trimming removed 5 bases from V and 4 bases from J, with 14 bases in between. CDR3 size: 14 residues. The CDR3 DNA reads TGTGCCAGCAGTCCCCGGACAACGGGAGAGACCCAGTACTTC. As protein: CASSPRTTGETQYF.

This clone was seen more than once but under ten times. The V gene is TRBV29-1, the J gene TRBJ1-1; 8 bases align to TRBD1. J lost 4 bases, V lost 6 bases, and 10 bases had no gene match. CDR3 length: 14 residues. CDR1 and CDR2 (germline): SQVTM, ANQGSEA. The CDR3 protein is CSVPRQGWSTEAFF. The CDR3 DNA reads TGCAGCGTCCCAAGACAGGGGTGGAGCACTGAAGCTTTCTTT.

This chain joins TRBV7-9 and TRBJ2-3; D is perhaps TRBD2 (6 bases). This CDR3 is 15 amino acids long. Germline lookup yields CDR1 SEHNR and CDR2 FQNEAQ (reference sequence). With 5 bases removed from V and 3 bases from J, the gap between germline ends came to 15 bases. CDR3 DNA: TGTGCCAGCAGCGACCCCAGCGGAGGGACAGATACGCAGTATTTT. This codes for CASSDPSGGTDTQYF.

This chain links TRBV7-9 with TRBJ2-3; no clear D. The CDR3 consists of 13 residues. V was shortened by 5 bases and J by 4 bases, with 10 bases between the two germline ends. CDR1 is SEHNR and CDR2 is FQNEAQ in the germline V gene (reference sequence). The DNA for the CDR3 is TGTGCCAGCAGCCCCCTAATGTCAGATACGCAGTATTTT. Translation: CASSPLMSDTQYF. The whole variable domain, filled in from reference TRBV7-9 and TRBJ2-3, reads DTGVSQNPRHKITKRGQNVTFRCDPISEHNRLYWYRQTLGQGPEFLTYFQNEAQLEKSRLLSDRFSAERPKGSFSTLEIQRTEQGDSAMYLCASSPLMSDTQYFGPGTRLTVL.

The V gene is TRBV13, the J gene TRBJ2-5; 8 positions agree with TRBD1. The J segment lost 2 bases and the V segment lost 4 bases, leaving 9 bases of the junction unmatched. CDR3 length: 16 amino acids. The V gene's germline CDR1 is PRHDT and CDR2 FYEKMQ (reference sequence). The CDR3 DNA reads TGTGCCAGCAGCTCACCGGGACAGGAAGATCAAGAGACCCAGTACTTC. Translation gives CASSSPGQEDQETQYF.